Listed below are T cell receptor beta chains from one sample, sequenced in a study of blood T cell repertoires in COVID-19. The assay was immunoSEQ multiplex PCR, and TCRdb's table has in-frame clones only and misses some. Of under 250,000 clones in the sample, 70% to 85% were seen once. The sequenced sample was PBMCs or T cells enriched from blood (not recorded which). These receptors were obtained from a man aged 60-69 years who had recovered from COVID-19. CDR3s include the opening cysteine and the closing phenylalanine or tryptophan. D genes are given only for firm matches. Size tells how often a clone was seen (once, few, many) or the class of an expanded clone, and some rows leave it out.

clone size	V gene	J gene	D gene	CDR3 DNA	CDR3 protein
-	TRBV18	TRBJ2-7	TRBD1	TGTGCCAGCTCACCAACCGGGACAGGGGGATTTCGCGAGCAGTACTTC	CASSPTGTGGFREQYF
-	TRBV6-5	TRBJ2-7	TRBD1	TGTGCCAGCAGCCTTCGACAGGGGGTAAGCTACGAGCAGTACTTC	CASSLRQGVSYEQYF
few	TRBV9	TRBJ2-7	-	TGTGCCAGCAGCTCCGGGACTGGGGGTCTCTACGAGCAGTACTTC	CASSSGTGGLYEQYF
few	TRBV18	TRBJ2-7	-	TGTGCCAGCTCACCGCCGGTTGTCAGGGCCTACGAGCAGTACTTC	CASSPPVVRAYEQYF
-	TRBV27	TRBJ1-1	-	TGTGCCAGCAGCCTAAGGGCTGACAGTGAAGCTTTCTTT	CASSLRADSEAFF
-	TRBV14	TRBJ2-1	TRBD2	TGTGCCAGCAGCCCTAGCGGGGCCAACTCCTACAATGAGCAGTTCTTC	CASSPSGANSYNEQFF
-	TRBV12-5	TRBJ1-2	TRBD1	TGTGCTAGTGGTTTGCTAGGACAGGGCCACTATGGCTACACCTTC	CASGLLGQGHYGYTF
-	TRBV9	TRBJ2-7	TRBD2	TGTGCCAGCAGCGTAGGGTCTAGCGGGGTAACCTACGAGCAGTACTTC	CASSVGSSGVTYEQYF
-	TRBV18	TRBJ2-2	-	TGTGCCAGCTCACCCCTAGACTCCGGGGAGCTGTTTTTT	CASSPLDSGELFF
-	TRBV7-2	TRBJ1-2	-	TGTGCCAGCAGCTCAAGACGGGGACTCTATGGCTACACCTTC	CASSSRRGLYGYTF
-	TRBV30	TRBJ1-3	-	TGTGCCTGGGATACAGGGTTTGGAAACACCATATATTTT	CAWDTGFGNTIYF
-	TRBV30	TRBJ1-5	TRBD1	TGTGCCTGGAGCCCGGGACAGGGTGCCAATCAGCCCCAGCATTTT	CAWSPGQGANQPQHF
-	TRBV12-5	TRBJ2-2	TRBD2	TGTGCTAGTGGTTCCCTTAGCGGGGGGAACACCGGGGAGCTGTTTTTT	CASGSLSGGNTGELFF
-	TRBV7-9	TRBJ1-4	-	TGTGCCAGCAGCCATACACCTCCAACTAATGAAAAACTGTTTTTT	CASSHTPPTNEKLFF
-	TRBV5-1	TRBJ2-1	TRBD1	TGCGCCAGCAGCCTGGGACAGGGGGCCTACAATGAGCAGTTCTTC	CASSLGQGAYNEQFF
-	TRBV21-1	TRBJ1-2	-	TGTGCCAGCAATCTAAAGCCAGGGTGTAATGGCTACACCTTC	CASNLKPGCNGYTF
-	TRBV11-2	TRBJ1-1	-	TGTGCCAGCAGCTTAGATACAGGGAAGGCTGAAGCTTTCTTT	CASSLDTGKAEAFF
-	TRBV4-3	TRBJ1-2	-	TGCGCCAGCAGCCAAGATTTGGCAGGAGGCTATGGCTACACCTTC	CASSQDLAGGYGYTF
few	TRBV7-2	TRBJ1-1	-	TGTGCCAGCAGCTTATATAACAGGGACACTGAAGCTTTCTTT	CASSLYNRDTEAFF
-	TRBV21-1	TRBJ2-4	-	TGTGCCAGCAGCAGGGATGACAGGGGGAAAAACATTCAGTACTTC	CASSRDDRGKNIQYF
-	TRBV30	TRBJ1-4	TRBD1	TGTGCCTGGAGTGTATTAGGCGCAGGGGGAAAACTGTTTTTT	CAWSVLGAGGKLFF
-	TRBV27	TRBJ2-7	-	TGTGCCAGCAGTTTAGGTAGCTCCTCCTACGAGCAGTACTTC	CASSLGSSSYEQYF
-	TRBV21-1	TRBJ1-1	-	TGTGCCAGCAGCAAATTTGCAGGGGACGTGAACACTGAAGCTTTCTTT	CASSKFAGDVNTEAFF
-	TRBV6-5	TRBJ2-5	TRBD1	TGTGCCAGCAGTACCAACAGGGGCCGGGAGACCCAGTACTTC	CASSTNRGRETQYF
-	TRBV6-5	TRBJ2-1	TRBD1	TGTGCCAGCAGGGGGACAGGGTCCTACAATGAGCAGTTCTTC	CASRGTGSYNEQFF
once	TRBV24-1	TRBJ2-2	TRBD1	TGTGCCACCAGACCGGGACAGGAGACTCCCGGGGAGCTGTTTTTT	CATRPGQETPGELFF